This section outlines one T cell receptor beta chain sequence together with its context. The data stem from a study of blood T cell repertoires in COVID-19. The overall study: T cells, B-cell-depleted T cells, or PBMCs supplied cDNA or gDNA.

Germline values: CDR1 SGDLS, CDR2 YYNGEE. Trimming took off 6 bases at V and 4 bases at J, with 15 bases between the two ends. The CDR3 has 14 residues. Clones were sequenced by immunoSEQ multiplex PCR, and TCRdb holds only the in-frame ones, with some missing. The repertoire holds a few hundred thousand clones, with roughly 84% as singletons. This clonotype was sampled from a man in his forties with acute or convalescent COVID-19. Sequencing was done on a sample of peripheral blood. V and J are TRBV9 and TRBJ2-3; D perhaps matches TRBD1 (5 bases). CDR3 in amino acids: CASTTTGISDTQYF. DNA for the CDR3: TGTGCCAGCACCACTACAGGTATTTCAGATACGCAGTATTTT.